These T cell receptor beta chains were read from a single sample in a study of cytomegalovirus exposure and HLA in healthy donors. The table came from immunoSEQ multiplex PCR; TCRdb's copy has only in-frame clones and leaves some out. This sample has approximately 150,000 clones, with around four fifths found just once. Sequencing used PBMCs. These receptors were collected from a boy aged 2-9 years in good health and CMV-seronegative. CDR3s include the opening cysteine and the closing phenylalanine or tryptophan. Each record gives: J gene, V gene, D gene, clone size, CDR3 DNA, CDR3 protein. D genes are given only for firm matches. Only part of the rows carry a size: once, few, many, or a class if the clone is expanded.

TRBJ2-5 | TRBV6-5 | TRBD2 | - | TGTGCCAGCAGTTACTCGGCGGGGGGGCCAGAGACCCAGTACTTC | CASSYSAGGPETQYF
TRBJ2-7 | TRBV6-6 | - | - | TGTGCCAGCAGTCCCCCTCCGGGAGAGCAGTACTTC | CASSPPPGEQYF
TRBJ1-5 | TRBV2 | - | - | TGTGCCAGCAGTGAAGAATTGGCAGGATGTCTCGGCAATCAGCCCCAGCATTTT | CASSEELAGCLGNQPQHF
TRBJ1-6 | TRBV30 | - | - | TGTGCCTGGGGGCCTGATAATTCACCCCTCCACTTT | CAWGPDNSPLHF
TRBJ2-7 | TRBV2 | TRBD1 | - | TGTGCCAGCAGTGGGGACAGGGGGGTTCCCTACGAGCAGTACTTC | CASSGDRGVPYEQYF
TRBJ2-1 | TRBV29-1 | - | - | TGCAGCGTTGTGCTAAACACGTGGGGCCCGTACAATGAGCAGTTCTTC | CSVVLNTWGPYNEQFF
TRBJ2-5 | TRBV4-1 | - | - | TGCGCCAGCAGCCAAGTGGCCCAAGAGACCCAGTACTTC | CASSQVAQETQYF
TRBJ2-5 | TRBV18 | TRBD2 | - | TGTGCCAGCTCACAACAACCGGGACTACAAGAGACCCAGTACTTC | CASSQQPGLQETQYF
TRBJ1-6 | TRBV6-4 | - | - | TGTGCCAGCAGTGGAGAGACAGGCTCACCCCTCCACTTT | CASSGETGSPLHF
TRBJ2-7 | TRBV28 | - | - | TGTGCCAGCTCCTTCGCCCTAATCGCCTACGAGCAGTACTTC | CASSFALIAYEQYF
TRBJ2-3 | TRBV7-3 | - | - | TGTGCCAGCAGCCTTACGGGACTGTACACAGATACGCAGTATTTT | CASSLTGLYTDTQYF
TRBJ1-4 | TRBV25-1 | - | once | TGTGCCAGCAGTGGGGCCCTGGGAGCAACTAATGAAAAACTGTTTTTT | CASSGALGATNEKLFF
TRBJ2-7 | TRBV19 | - | - | TGTGCCAGTAGTATCAGCTGGCGGACAGCCGTGTACGAGCAGTACTTC | CASSISWRTAVYEQYF
TRBJ2-7 | TRBV5-4 | TRBD2 | - | TGTGCCAGCAGCTCGACTAGCGGGATGCCCTACGAGCAGTACTTC | CASSSTSGMPYEQYF
TRBJ1-2 | TRBV5-4 | TRBD1 | - | TGTGCCAGCAGCATACCGGGACAGGGTAACTATGGCTACACCTTC | CASSIPGQGNYGYTF
TRBJ1-1 | TRBV5-1 | - | few | TGCGCCAGCTCTAGCAGCGTGGAAGCTTTCTTT | CASSSSVEAFF
TRBJ1-1 | TRBV30 | - | - | TGTGCCTGGAGTAAATTGACAGTTATGAACACTGAAGCTTTCTTT | CAWSKLTVMNTEAFF
TRBJ1-5 | TRBV2 | - | once | TGTGCCAGCGCAAAACAGGGAGGGAATCGGCCCCAGCACTTT | CASAKQGGNRPQHF
TRBJ1-1 | TRBV25-1 | - | few | TGTGCCAGCAGTGTAGGACAACCTAACACTGAAGCTTTCTTT | CASSVGQPNTEAFF
TRBJ1-5 | TRBV28 | - | - | TGTGCCAGCAACACATATGGCCTACAGGGTGGTCATCAGCCCCAGCATTTT | CASNTYGLQGGHQPQHF
TRBJ2-7 | TRBV5-4 | - | few | TGTGCCAGCAGCCCGCGGGACGGGTCCTACGAGCAGTACTTC | CASSPRDGSYEQYF
TRBJ2-7 | TRBV4-1 | - | - | TGCGCCAGCAGCCAAGTCGGGGCCTACGAGCAGTACTTC | CASSQVGAYEQYF
TRBJ1-1 | TRBV7-3 | - | - | TGTGCCAGCAGCTCATACGGAACAGGCCGTGATGGAGCTTTCTTT | CASSSYGTGRDGAFF
TRBJ2-7 | TRBV7-9 | - | once | TGTGCCAGCAGCTTATACTACGAGCAGTACTTC | CASSLYYEQYF
TRBJ2-3 | TRBV10-3 | TRBD2 | - | TGTGCCATCAGTGAGTCGCTGCCCGGGACTAGCGGGAGTAAGGGTTCAGATACGCAGTATTTT | CAISESLPGTSGSKGSDTQYF
TRBJ2-3 | TRBV7-9 | - | - | TGTGCCAGCAGCTCCGCCGGGGCGGGGGCGAAACATACGCAGTATTTT | CASSSAGAGAKHTQYF
TRBJ2-5 | TRBV18 | - | - | TGTGCCAGCTCACCGAACTTCCAAAGCCAAGAGACCCAGTACTTC | CASSPNFQSQETQYF
TRBJ2-2 | TRBV4-1 | TRBD2 | - | TGCGCCAGCAGCCCTCTTACTAGCGGTTACACCGGGGAGCTGTTTTTT | CASSPLTSGYTGELFF
TRBJ1-1 | TRBV6-1 | TRBD1 | once | TGTGCCAGCAGTGAAATCGGACAGGGGGGTGGTACTGAAGCTTTCTTT | CASSEIGQGGGTEAFF
TRBJ2-3 | TRBV6-5 | TRBD2 | - | TGTGCCAGCAGTTTTAGCGGGAAGTTTACAGATACGCAGTATTTT | CASSFSGKFTDTQYF
TRBJ2-5 | TRBV5-4 | - | - | TGTGCCAGCAGCTTGGTCAGGGGACAAGAGACCCAGTACTTC | CASSLVRGQETQYF
TRBJ2-1 | TRBV6-5 | - | few | TGTGCCAGCAGTTATCAGGGGGGCTCCTACAATGAGCAGTTCTTC | CASSYQGGSYNEQFF
TRBJ1-5 | TRBV27 | TRBD1 | - | TGTGCTACCAGGGACAGGGGGCGCGATCAGCCCCAGCATTTT | CATRDRGRDQPQHF
TRBJ2-7 | TRBV6-5 | - | - | TGTGCCAGCAGTCTACAGTTGGAGCAGTACTTC | CASSLQLEQYF
TRBJ1-2 | TRBV5-6 | - | - | TGTGCCAGCAGCCGGACATGGGGACGGACCGGGGGCTATGGCTACACCTTC | CASSRTWGRTGGYGYTF
TRBJ1-3 | TRBV6-7 | - | - | TGTGCCAGCAGTTACTCCCCGCCGGATGGGGGGGCCGCTGGAAACACCATATATTTT | CASSYSPPDGGAAGNTIYF
TRBJ2-1 | TRBV28 | - | few | TGTGCCAGCAGCCCAAGCCCCGGCCTAGATTGGTTTGATGAGCAGTTCTTC | CASSPSPGLDWFDEQFF
TRBJ1-1 | TRBV7-2 | TRBD1 | - | TGTGCCAGCACCTTGGGACAGGGGTCGGCTGAAGCTTTCTTT | CASTLGQGSAEAFF
TRBJ2-3 | TRBV5-4 | TRBD2 | - | TGTGCCAGCAACCCACTAGCGGCACATAGCACAGATACGCAGTATTTT | CASNPLAAHSTDTQYF
TRBJ2-1 | TRBV6-1 | - | - | TGTGCCAGCAGTGAAGTGCACTTTACGTCCCCCTACAATGAGCAGTTCTTC | CASSEVHFTSPYNEQFF
TRBJ2-7 | TRBV5-4 | TRBD1 | - | TGTGCCAGCAGCCAAGGGACAGGGGAAATCTACGAGCAGTACTTC | CASSQGTGEIYEQYF
TRBJ2-5 | TRBV7-9 | - | - | TGTGCCAGCAGCCTCTGGACTGGACCCCAAGAGACCCAGTACTTC | CASSLWTGPQETQYF
TRBJ1-1 | TRBV14 | - | - | TGTGCCAGCAGCCACGTCCAAGGGGGTGAAGCTTTCTTT | CASSHVQGGEAFF
TRBJ2-3 | TRBV6-5 | TRBD2 | - | TGTGCCAGCAGTTACTCCGGGACTAGCGGGAGTCATACGCAGTATTTT | CASSYSGTSGSHTQYF
TRBJ2-1 | TRBV5-1 | TRBD2 | - | TGCGCCAGCAGCTTTACTAGCGGAGGGGGTAATGAGCAGTTCTTC | CASSFTSGGGNEQFF